This record concerns one T cell receptor beta chain sequence. Its recognized antigen is unknown. No base quality information exists; no much larger clone differs at one position. For repertoire sequencing, TCR beta CDR3 regions were amplified from RNA transcripts. The first round was an RT-PCR using HTBI primers with the Qiagen OneStep RT-PCR kit, and this first round was followed by a second-round multiplex PCR, then size selection and purification. Sequencing of the libraries was carried out on an Illumina HiSeq2000 in paired-end mode with 100 bp reads. On the study's bioinformatics: SOAPnuke was used for read processing, and reads with adapters, uncalled bases, a mean Phred below 15, or no exact constant-primer or identifier match were discarded. COPE v1.2.5 was used to merge high-quality paired reads. Clonotypes were defined as unique nucleotide sequences and were aligned to IMGT TRB V, D and J references using MiTCR v1.1. Analysis was restricted to V-J combinations with a frequency above 0.0001, which covered roughly 99% of repertoires. A TCR clonal expansion and chaos score per V-J combination was defined as the ratio of F50 clonal expansion to chaos observed in the TCRdist matrix. Welch's t-statistics and random forest were used to reduce the features to approximately 13 V-J combinations, which were then used as input to a naive Bayes classifier. The similarity between thyroid and blood repertoires was quantified using the Morisita-Horn index. Clones were called with MiXCR by TCRdb after fastp trimmed the public reads at Q25, and only in-frame beta chains were retained. CDR3 protein duplicates are merged, each entry listing the most common genes and DNA. In this record, the V and J calls reflect TCRdb's handling and not the investigators' own analysis. The sample records roughly 700,000 distinct CDR3 sequences, 40% of which are singletons. The ten most abundant clones make up 35% to 55% of the sample.

These data belong to a study of Graves' ophthalmopathy and Graves' hyperthyroidism (dated by TCRdb to 2017 to 2018). For the study in its entirety: Peripheral blood was collected at initial diagnosis, before any treatment. To explore V-J signatures that separate ophthalmopathy from hyperthyroidism, a discovery set of about 96 patients was enrolled, consisting of roughly 45 with ophthalmopathy and some 56 with stable hyperthyroidism. In about six hyperthyroidism patients, T-cell repertoires of thyroid tissue and blood were compared. Once sampling was done, hyperthyroidism patients were given methimazole at a starting dose of 30 mg daily, while ophthalmopathy patients were given high-dose intravenous methylprednisolone. An independent validation cohort comprised 18 to 20 hyperthyroidism patients and 15 to 17 patients who later progressed from hyperthyroidism to ophthalmopathy. In total, some 140 blood samples were TCR-sequenced: around 42 ophthalmopathy, around 75 hyperthyroidism and some 17 hyperthyroidism-to-ophthalmopathy patients. The study used TCR beta repertoire signatures to distinguish Graves' ophthalmopathy from Graves' hyperthyroidism and to predict progression to ophthalmopathy. What the research found in general, with its limitations: In cross-validation, the 13-signature model distinguished ophthalmopathy from stable hyperthyroidism with around 90% sensitivity and about 81% specificity, while in the test set the corresponding values were approximately 80% and 75%. In validation, the model predicted ophthalmopathy progression with 70.59% sensitivity and approximately 75% specificity; roughly eleven predicted patients were CT-confirmed with GO in a median of roughly 6.8 months. Sample size was not statistically predetermined, and group allocation was not concealed from the investigators. Most expanded thyroid clonotypes with a frequency above 0.001 also appeared in blood, which suggests that blood repertoires may reflect the immune response in the thyroid.

Patients with ophthalmopathy had moderately to severely active disease, with a Clinical Activity Score of 3 or more, a NOSPECS grade of 4 or more, and a disease duration of less than 3 months. Patients with other autoimmune diseases, uncontrolled infections, pregnancy or lactation were excluded. Clinical symptoms, serum thyroxine, TRAb, thyroid ultrasound and orbital computed tomography were used for diagnosis. Ficoll-Paque density gradient centrifugation was used to isolate PBMCs from 9.5 to 10 ml of fresh peripheral blood. Trizol reagent was used to extract the total RNA, and its quality was then checked on an Agilent 2100 Bioanalyzer. V trim: 7 bases; J trim: 0 bases; unmatched bases: 9. From cysteine to phenylalanine, the CDR3 is 16 amino acids long. Only the CDR3 part of the read is kept: 48 bases, read in frame from the first base. The germline V gene (reference sequence) sets CDR1 to SEHNR and CDR2 to FQNEAQ.

In this chain, TRBV7-9 is recombined with TRBJ1-1, with 9 bases aligning to TRBD1. Sequencing was done on a sample of peripheral blood. The source is an adult man with Graves' ophthalmopathy. The DNA sequence reads TGTGCCAGCATCGATGGGGACAGGGAAATGAACACTGAAGCTTTCTTT. Its translation reads: CASIDGDREMNTEAFF.